The 20 T cell receptor beta chains below come from one sample, sequenced in a study of blood T cell repertoires in COVID-19. Produced via immunoSEQ multiplex PCR; TCRdb's table is partial and in-frame only. The sample lists under 150,000 clones; roughly 79% were seen once. The sequenced material came from PBMCs or T cells enriched from blood (not recorded which). The receptors come from a woman aged 45-59 years who had recovered from COVID-19.

This chain joins TRBV13 and TRBJ2-5, with 11 bases matching TRBD2. Unmatched junction bases numbered 8, after V lost 5 bases and J lost 3 bases. Germline V gene sequence: CDR1 PRHDT, CDR2 FYEKMQ (reference sequence). The length of the CDR3 is 16 residues. As DNA, the CDR3 is TGTGCCAGCAGCGCCTGGACTAGCGGGTCAGAAGAGACCCAGTACTTC. Its protein product is CASSAWTSGSEETQYF.

This clone was seen once. V usage is TRBV10-3 and J usage is TRBJ2-7; 7 bases line up with TRBD1. With V trimmed by 4 bases and J by 0 bases, 6 bases remained unmatched. Germline V lookup: CDR1 ENHRY, CDR2 SYGVKD. The CDR3 totals 15 residues. CDR3 amino acids: CAISGQGRSSYEQYF. CDR3 sequence (DNA): TGTGCCATCAGTGGACAGGGCCGAAGCTCCTACGAGCAGTACTTC.

This chain connects TRBV5-1 to TRBJ1-4; D is possibly TRBD1 (5 bases). Trimming removed 4 bases from V and 4 bases from J, with 11 bases in between. CDR3 length: 14 residues. Germline loops: CDR1 SGHRS, CDR2 YFSETQ. The CDR3, as DNA: TGCGCCAGCAGCCGGGGGGGAGTTAATGAAAAACTGTTTTTT. Residues: CASSRGGVNEKLFF.

This chain uses TRBV4-2 with TRBJ1-1, with 7 bases identical to TRBD1. J gave up 1 base and V 3 bases, and 8 bases lay outside the gene matches. Per the germline V gene, CDR1 is LGHNA and CDR2 is YNFKEQ. There are 16 residues in the CDR3. CDR3 in DNA: TGTGCCAGCAGCCAGGCTTGGGGGACAGCGAACACTGAAGCTTTCTTT. Translation: CASSQAWGTANTEAFF.

The chain carries TRBV6-2 or TRBV6-3 and TRBJ1-4; weak D call: TRBD1 (6 bases). This CDR3 spans 15 amino acids. CDR1 and CDR2 from the germline V gene are MNHEY and SVGEGT. The V gene lost 4 bases and the J gene lost 7 bases, with 16 bases spanning the gap. The DNA of the CDR3 is TGTGCCAGCAGTTCTTGGGACATATGGGGTGAAAAACTGTTTTTT. Translating gives CASSSWDIWGEKLFF.

There are a few counts of this clone. The CDR3 protein is CAGARTEAFF. In nucleotides, the CDR3 is TGTGCCGGAGCGAGGACTGAAGCTTTCTTT. V is TRBV7-9 and J is TRBJ1-1; D remains ambiguous. CDR1 and CDR2 (germline): SEHNR, FQNEAQ (reference sequence). The CDR3 loop spans 10 amino acids. Trimming pared 11 bases from V and 5 bases from J, leaving 9 bases between.

The genes are TRBV19 and TRBJ1-5, with TRBD1 matching 7 bases. This CDR3 comprises 16 residues. V was pared by 6 bases and J by 0 bases, with 8 bases of the junction left unmatched. Per germline, CDR1 LNHDA and CDR2 SQIVND (reference sequence). CDR3 sequence reads: CASRRTGDYSNQPQHF. CDR3 nucleotide sequence: TGTGCCAGTAGACGGACAGGCGATTATAGCAATCAGCCCCAGCATTTT.

The V call is TRBV5-1, the J call TRBJ2-1; 8 bases align to TRBD1. CDR1 and CDR2 (germline): SGHRS, YFSETQ. V lost 2 bases to trimming and J lost 8 bases; unmatched junction nucleotides: 9. The CDR3 has 15 residues. The CDR3 DNA reads TGCGCCAGCAGCTTCATTGGGCAGGGGGCCGATGAGCAGTTCTTC. Amino acids: CASSFIGQGADEQFF.

This clone was counted a single time. The V gene is TRBV6-5, the J gene TRBJ2-2; D is possibly TRBD1 (6 bases). The CDR3 has 14 residues. V shed 6 bases and J shed 0 bases, with 8 bases lying between them. CDR1 is MNHEY, CDR2 SVGAGI, per germline. The CDR3 sequence is CASRRTANTGELFF. CDR3 bases: TGTGCCAGCAGAAGGACAGCGAACACCGGGGAGCTGTTTTTT.

The CDR3 sequence: CASSFGGNQPQHF. As DNA, the CDR3 is TGTGCCAGCAGTTTTGGGGGGAATCAGCCCCAGCATTTT. The gene calls are TRBV27 and TRBJ1-5; TRBD1 is a possible D gene (5 bases). The CDR3 consists of 13 residues. From germline, CDR1 is MNHEY and CDR2 SMNVEV (reference sequence). The V gene lost 3 bases and the J gene lost 4 bases, with 7 bases spanning the gap.

This clone was recorded only once. The chain joins TRBV5-6 to TRBJ1-5; the match to TRBD1 covers 10 bases. Germline V gene data show CDR1 as SGHDT and CDR2 as YYEEEE. This CDR3 comprises 15 residues. The V gene end was trimmed by 4 bases and the J gene end by 3 bases; junction bases not matched to a gene: 4. CDR3 sequence (DNA): TGTGCCAGCAGCGCGGGACAGGGGTACAATCAGCCCCAGCATTTT. It codes for CASSAGQGYNQPQHF.

This chain connects TRBV9 to TRBJ2-1; 14 bases are shared with TRBD2. Germline CDR1 SGDLS, CDR2 YYNGEE. With V trimmed by 5 bases and J by 7 bases, 2 bases remained unmatched. The CDR3 sequence is 14 residues long. CDR3 region: CASRGTSGGNEQFF. CDR3 bases: TGTGCCAGCAGAGGGACTAGCGGGGGAAATGAGCAGTTCTTC.

The V gene is TRBV5-1, the J gene TRBJ1-5; TRBD1 agrees at 9 bases. The CDR3 is 15 residues long. The V gene's germline CDR1 is SGHRS and CDR2 YFSETQ. The trim removed 4 bases at V and 3 bases at J, leaving 5 bases unmatched. CDR3 residues: CASSQQGAINQPQHF. The CDR3 DNA is TGCGCCAGCAGCCAACAGGGGGCGATCAATCAGCCCCAGCATTTT.

This clone was seen a few times. The chain carries TRBV18 and TRBJ1-1; 8 positions agree with TRBD1. The CDR3 is made up of 12 amino acids. In germline, CDR1 is KGHSH, CDR2 LQKENI. The V segment lost 6 bases and the J segment 7 bases; nucleotides outside the gene matches: 4. The CDR3 loop is CASSTGQGEAFF. Written as DNA, the CDR3 is TGTGCCAGCTCCACCGGACAGGGTGAAGCTTTCTTT. The full variable domain, in which reference TRBV18 and TRBJ1-1 provide the parts outside the CDR3, is NAGVMQNPRHLVRRRGQEARLRCSPMKGHSHVYWYRQLPEEGLKFMVYLQKENIIDESGMPKERFSAEFPKEGPSILRIQQVVRGDSAAYFCASSTGQGEAFFGQGTRLTVV.

This clone was detected only a few times. The chain links TRBV7-3 to TRBJ2-1; TRBD1 matches 8 bases. V lost 4 bases and J lost 7; bases outside the gene matches: 6. This CDR3 is built from 14 residues. Germline lookup yields CDR1 SGHTA and CDR2 FQGTGA. CDR3 region: CASSSMDRVNEQFF. DNA for the CDR3: TGTGCCAGCAGCTCGATGGACAGGGTAAATGAGCAGTTCTTC.

V and J are TRBV2 and TRBJ1-6; D might be TRBD1 (6 bases). V gave up 8 bases and J gave up 6 bases, with 11 bases separating them. CDR1 and CDR2 (germline): SNHLY, FYNNEI. The CDR3 runs 13 residues. The CDR3 is CASLGQFNSPLHF. The DNA for the CDR3 is TGTGCCAGCTTGGGACAATTTAATTCACCCCTCCACTTT.

The J gene is TRBJ1-1, the V gene TRBV7-9; D is perhaps TRBD1 (6 bases). CDR1 SEHNR and CDR2 FQNEAQ come from the germline V gene (reference sequence). Deletions cut 4 bases from V and 4 bases from J, with 19 bases between. This CDR3 is 16 amino acids long. The CDR3 here is CASSSQSGGAGTEAFF. CDR3 nucleotide sequence: TGTGCCAGCAGCTCGCAATCTGGGGGGGCGGGCACTGAAGCTTTCTTT.

V is TRBV19 and J is TRBJ1-5; D unresolved. This CDR3 region has 16 residues. V gave up 7 bases and J gave up 3 bases, with 19 bases separating them. Germline values: CDR1 LNHDA, CDR2 SQIVND (reference sequence). This chain's CDR3 is CASTRAGRSPNQPQHF. CDR3 sequence (DNA): TGTGCCAGTACCCGGGCGGGCCGCAGCCCCAATCAGCCCCAGCATTTT.

The count of this clone is one. This chain links TRBV27 with TRBJ2-1; 7 bases map to TRBD2. Germline V lookup: CDR1 MNHEY, CDR2 SMNVEV (reference sequence). The V segment lost 2 bases and the J segment 5 bases; nucleotides outside the gene matches: 6. The CDR3 is 15 residues long. The CDR3 region has the DNA TGTGCCAGCAGTTTAGTGGGGACTACCCACAATGAGCAGTTCTTC. This gives the protein CASSLVGTTHNEQFF.

This rearrangement joins TRBV28 to TRBJ2-3; 12 nucleotides align to TRBD2. V lost 5 bases and J lost 5; bases outside the gene matches: 11. This CDR3 has 17 amino acids. Germline CDR1 and CDR2: MDHEN and SYDVKM. The CDR3 sequence: CASSLDLGLAGIDTQYF. The CDR3 DNA follows: TGTGCCAGCAGTCTCGACCTCGGACTAGCGGGAATAGATACGCAGTATTTT.